These 26 T cell receptor beta chains originate from one sample sequenced in a study of T cells in Graves' hyperthyroidism and ophthalmopathy. There were TCR beta CDR3 regions amplified from RNA transcripts. First-round RT-PCR of the TCR CDR3 relied on the HTBI primer set. TCRdb reprocessed the multiplex PCR reads with MiXCR, giving one entry per CDR3 protein. Among about half a million distinct CDR3 sequences listed, 15% to 20% were seen once. What was sequenced was blood. The receptors were sampled from a man aged 35-49 years with Graves' ophthalmopathy.

This clonotype was seen many times. V usage is TRBV30 and J usage is TRBJ1-1; TRBD1 agrees at 9 bases. With V trimmed by 7 bases and J by 6 bases, 9 bases remained unmatched. The CDR3 is made up of 13 amino acids. The germline V gene encodes CDR1 GTSNPN and CDR2 SVGIG (reference sequence). The DNA of the CDR3 is TGTGCCTCGGGGGACAGGGTCCTCCCTGAAGCTTTCTTT. It is translated as CASGDRVLPEAFF.

V usage is TRBV6-1 and J usage is TRBJ1-4; TRBD1 aligns across 10 bases. Germline V gives CDR1 MNHNS, CDR2 SASEGT. There are 14 residues in the CDR3. The V and J ends lost 6 bases and 7 bases, in that order; junction bases with no gene match: 5. The CDR3 DNA follows: TGTGCCAGCAGCGAGACAGGGGGCACTGAAAAACTGTTTTTT. Protein: CASSETGGTEKLFF.

V usage is TRBV27 and J usage is TRBJ1-4; maybe TRBD1 (5 bases). Germline V gene sequence: CDR1 MNHEY, CDR2 SMNVEV (reference sequence). This CDR3 has 13 amino acids. Trimming took 5 bases from V and 6 from J, leaving 10 bases between them. CDR3 amino acids: CASSSWGDEKLFF. The CDR3 bases are TGTGCCAGCAGTAGTTGGGGCGATGAAAAACTGTTTTTT.

On this clonotype itself: The CDR3 ends on some other residue instead of the conserved phenylalanine or tryptophan, so this is likely a read error. The CDR3 spells CASKEAGGYEQYL. The CDR3 nucleotides read TGTGCCAGCAAGGAAGCGGGAGGATACGAGCAGTACCTC. This sequence joins TRBV28 and TRBJ2-7; 9 bases line up with TRBD2. Germline values: CDR1 MDHEN, CDR2 SYDVKM. This CDR3 spans 13 amino acids. V was pared by 7 bases and J by 4 bases, with 5 bases of the junction left unmatched.

This clonotype was recorded a few times. CDR3 in amino acids: CASSFNQQYEQYF. The CDR3 coding sequence is TGTGCCAGCAGCTTTAACCAGCAATACGAGCAGTACTTC. The J gene is TRBJ2-7, the V gene TRBV7-9; D not resolved. The CDR3 extends over 13 amino acids. Germline-derived CDR1 and CDR2 are SEHNR and FQNEAQ (reference sequence). V lost 3 bases and J 4 bases, leaving 10 bases between the germline ends.

In its sample, this clonotype was seen once. This rearrangement joins TRBV3-1 to TRBJ2-1; 10 bases agree with TRBD1. Per germline, CDR1 LGHDT and CDR2 YNNKEL (reference sequence). CDR3 length: 13 residues. J gave up 12 bases and V 5 bases, and 7 bases lay outside the gene matches. CDR3 region: CASSSDRGRWQFF. CDR3 in DNA: TGTGCCAGCAGCTCTGACAGGGGGCGATGGCAGTTCTTC.

The V gene is TRBV10-1, the J gene TRBJ2-3; tentative D call: TRBD2 (7 bases). CDR3 size: 16 residues. The V end was cut by 6 bases, the J end by 0 bases, with 16 bases between. Germline V gene data show CDR1 as WNHNN and CDR2 as SYGVQD (reference sequence). Written as DNA, the CDR3 is TGCGCCAGCAGCCGGGTCGGGGGGCGAAGCACAGATACGCAGTATTTT. It encodes CASSRVGGRSTDTQYF.

Points on this clonotype: Compared with germline, one end of the junction differs, possibly owing to a read error. The chain is built from TRBV7-9 and TRBJ1-1; no definite D call. The germline gives CDR1 SEHNR, CDR2 FQNEAQ (reference sequence). The length of the CDR3 is 15 residues. In nucleotides, the CDR3 is TGTACCAGCAGCTTCCTGGCTAGAAGGGACACTGAAGCTTTCTTT. The encoded protein is CTSSFLARRDTEAFF.

This clonotype was seen ten or more times. The CDR3 DNA sequence: TGTGCCAGCACCATACAGGGATCCTACGAGCAGTACTTC. This encodes CASTIQGSYEQYF. The chain is built from TRBV2 and TRBJ2-7; TRBD1 might be the D (6 bases). The CDR3 extends over 13 amino acids. Germline CDR1 SNHLY, CDR2 FYNNEI. Trimming shortened V by 7 bases and J by 1 base, and 11 bases separated the two germline ends.

The chain recombines TRBV7-9 with TRBJ2-7; possible D gene TRBD1, 6 bases. The CDR3 runs to 14 residues. The V gene's germline CDR1 is SEHNR and CDR2 FQNEAQ (reference sequence). V lost 4 bases and J 2 bases, leaving 12 bases between the germline ends. CDR3 coding DNA: TGTGCCAGCAGCTCTCGACAGGCCCCCTACGAGCAGTACTTC. This encodes CASSSRQAPYEQYF.

This clonotype was seen more than once but under ten times. This sequence joins TRBV20-1 and TRBJ2-1, with D possibly matching TRBD2 (6 bases). The CDR3 spans 16 residues. V was trimmed by 1 base and J by 7 bases, leaving 20 bases between them. Germline V gene lookup returns CDR1 DFQATT and CDR2 SNEGSKA (reference sequence). The CDR3 DNA sequence: TGCAGTGCTAGAGGGGCCGAGGCGCGGGGCGAGAATGAGCAGTTCTTC. This gives the protein CSARGAEARGENEQFF.

This clonotype has only a few counts. The genes are TRBV7-8 and TRBJ1-5, with D perhaps TRBD1 (6 bases). CDR3 length: 16 amino acids. Germline CDR1 is SGHVS and CDR2 is FQNEAQ. Trimming took 8 bases from V and 0 from J, leaving 17 bases between them. CDR3 DNA: TGTGCCAGCGACCGCCACAGGGCAGTTAGCAATCAGCCCCAGCATTTT. Protein product: CASDRHRAVSNQPQHF.

This clonotype was picked up many times. The V call is TRBV28, the J call TRBJ2-5; 9 bases agree with TRBD1. This CDR3 spans 16 amino acids. Germline lookup yields CDR1 MDHEN and CDR2 SYDVKM. V lost 5 bases to trimming and J lost 2 bases; unmatched junction nucleotides: 9. The CDR3 sequence is CASSALDRGQQETQYF. CDR3 in DNA: TGTGCCAGCAGTGCCCTGGACAGGGGCCAACAAGAGACCCAGTACTTC.

Concerning this clonotype itself: A much larger clone is a single base away; this may be a read error. The V gene is TRBV5-1, the J gene TRBJ2-7, with TRBD1 identical over 7 bases. The CDR3 sequence is 16 residues long. Per the germline V gene, CDR1 is SGHRS and CDR2 is YFSETQ. Here the CDR3 DNA reads TGCGTCAGCAGCTTGGGTACAGGGGCGCAGGGCTACGAGCAGTACTTC. Protein: CVSSLGTGAQGYEQYF. The full variable domain, with the rest looked up from reference TRBV5-1 and TRBJ2-7, is KAGVTQTPRYLIKTRGQQVTLSCSPISGHRSVSWYQQTPGQGLQFLFEYFSETQRNKGNFPGRFSGRQFSNSRSEMNVSTLELGDSALYLCVSSLGTGAQGYEQYFGPGTRLTVT.

This chain uses TRBV7-9 with TRBJ2-1; maybe TRBD2 (7 bases). The CDR3 contains 15 residues. CDR1 is SEHNR and CDR2 is FQNEAQ in the germline V gene (reference sequence). With 1 base removed from V and 7 bases from J, the gap between germline ends came to 14 bases. The chain's CDR3 is CASSLVGGPGNEQFF. Here the CDR3 DNA reads TGTGCCAGCAGCTTAGTGGGGGGGCCGGGGAATGAGCAGTTCTTC.

The CDR3 DNA follows: TGTGCCAGCGCTACGGGACCGAGGAATGAAAAACTGTTTTTT. It translates to CASATGPRNEKLFF. The chain employs TRBV6-1 and TRBJ1-4; a possible D gene is TRBD1 (5 bases). Germline CDR1 MNHNS, CDR2 SASEGT. The germline V and J ends were trimmed by 8 bases and 5 bases, with 15 bases remaining between them. The CDR3 has 14 amino acids.

The chain links TRBV6-1 to TRBJ1-3, with 8 bases matching TRBD1. The CDR3 runs 15 residues. Per the germline V gene, CDR1 is MNHNS and CDR2 is SASEGT. J gave up 1 base and V 5 bases, and 4 bases lay outside the gene matches. DNA of the CDR3: TGTGCCAGCAGTTCTCAGGGGGCTTCTGGAAACACCATATATTTT. Protein product: CASSSQGASGNTIYF.

This clonotype was observed a few times. V gene TRBV30 combines with J gene TRBJ2-1; D unclear. V lost 0 bases to trimming and J lost 10 bases, with 7 bases between them. This CDR3 comprises 11 residues. Germline CDR1 GTSNPN, CDR2 SVGIG (reference sequence). The CDR3: CAWSVRTEQFF. The CDR3 DNA is TGTGCCTGGAGTGTACGAACGGAGCAGTTCTTC.

This chain joins TRBV5-4 and TRBJ1-1; possible D gene TRBD1, 6 bases. V was shortened by 5 bases and J by 0 bases, with 20 bases between the two germline ends. This CDR3 contains 17 residues. Germline loops: CDR1 SGHNT, CDR2 YYREEE (reference sequence). The CDR3 spells CASSRLQGLRVNTEAFF. CDR3 DNA sequence: TGTGCCAGCAGTCGTTTACAGGGATTGAGGGTGAACACTGAAGCTTTCTTT.

This clonotype has just a few counts. The chain recombines TRBV30 with TRBJ2-3; possible D gene TRBD1, 5 bases. Per the germline V gene, CDR1 is GTSNPN and CDR2 is SVGIG (reference sequence). V lost 2 bases, J lost 2 bases, and 11 bases lay in between. CDR3 length: 14 amino acids. The CDR3 DNA reads TGTGCCTGGAGTCGGCAGGGTTACACAGATACGCAGTATTTT. Protein sequence: CAWSRQGYTDTQYF.

The CDR3 region has the DNA TGTGCCAGCAGTTACTCGACCCCGCGTCCGGGCTACTATGGCTACACCTTC. Its translation: CASSYSTPRPGYYGYTF. This chain links TRBV6-2 or TRBV6-3 with TRBJ1-2; the D is unclear. This CDR3 comprises 17 residues. With 0 bases removed from V and 3 bases from J, the gap between germline ends came to 17 bases. Germline CDR1 is MNHEY and CDR2 is SVGEGT.

This clonotype showed up many times. The genes are TRBV30 and TRBJ2-5; 8 nucleotides match TRBD2. In germline, CDR1 is GTSNPN, CDR2 SVGIG (reference sequence). CDR3 size: 12 residues. V shed 6 bases, J shed 4 bases, and the junction held 4 bases outside the gene matches. CDR3 residues: CACTTSGETQYF. CDR3 nucleotides: TGTGCCTGCACAACTAGCGGAGAGACCCAGTACTTC. Based on the CDR3 plus reference TRBV30 and TRBJ2-5, the full variable domain is SQTIHQWPATLVQPVGSPLSLECTVEGTSNPNLYWYRQAAGRGLQLLFYSVGIGQISSEVPQNLSASRPQDRQFILSSKKLLLSDSGFYLCACTTSGETQYFGPGTRLLVL.

This clonotype was seen at least ten times. The rearrangement links TRBV7-8 to TRBJ2-7, with 10 bases identical to TRBD1. The CDR3 contains 15 residues. V lost 5 bases, J lost 4 bases, and 8 bases stayed unmatched. Per the germline V gene, CDR1 is SGHVS and CDR2 is FQNEAQ. CDR3 protein: CASSPYDRGRYEQYF. CDR3 in DNA: TGTGCCAGCAGCCCATACGACAGGGGGCGTTACGAGCAGTACTTC.

This CDR3 is CASSLAGGISYGYTF. The CDR3 DNA reads TGTGCCAGCAGTTTAGCAGGGGGGATTAGCTATGGCTACACCTTC. The J gene is TRBJ1-2, the V gene TRBV27, with 7 bases that match TRBD1. Germline V lookup: CDR1 MNHEY, CDR2 SMNVEV (reference sequence). Unmatched junction bases numbered 7, after V lost 2 bases and J lost 4 bases. The CDR3 contains 15 residues.

The CDR3 region is CASSQRSGSMYEQYF. In nucleotides, the CDR3 is TGTGCCAGCAGCCAAAGGAGCGGGAGTATGTACGAGCAGTACTTC. The chain links TRBV4-2 to TRBJ2-7, with 8 bases fitting TRBD2. The CDR3 runs to 15 residues. Trimming cost V 2 bases and J 4 bases; bases outside gene matches: 7. The V gene's germline CDR1 is LGHNA and CDR2 YNFKEQ.

This clonotype has a count of ten or more. J is TRBJ2-3 and V is TRBV5-1, with no clear D. This CDR3 is 14 amino acids long. Germline CDR1 is SGHRS and CDR2 is YFSETQ. V was pared by 0 bases and J by 2 bases, with 7 bases between. For the CDR3, the DNA is TGCGCCAGCAGCTTGGGCTCATACACAGATACGCAGTATTTT. Translation: CASSLGSYTDTQYF.